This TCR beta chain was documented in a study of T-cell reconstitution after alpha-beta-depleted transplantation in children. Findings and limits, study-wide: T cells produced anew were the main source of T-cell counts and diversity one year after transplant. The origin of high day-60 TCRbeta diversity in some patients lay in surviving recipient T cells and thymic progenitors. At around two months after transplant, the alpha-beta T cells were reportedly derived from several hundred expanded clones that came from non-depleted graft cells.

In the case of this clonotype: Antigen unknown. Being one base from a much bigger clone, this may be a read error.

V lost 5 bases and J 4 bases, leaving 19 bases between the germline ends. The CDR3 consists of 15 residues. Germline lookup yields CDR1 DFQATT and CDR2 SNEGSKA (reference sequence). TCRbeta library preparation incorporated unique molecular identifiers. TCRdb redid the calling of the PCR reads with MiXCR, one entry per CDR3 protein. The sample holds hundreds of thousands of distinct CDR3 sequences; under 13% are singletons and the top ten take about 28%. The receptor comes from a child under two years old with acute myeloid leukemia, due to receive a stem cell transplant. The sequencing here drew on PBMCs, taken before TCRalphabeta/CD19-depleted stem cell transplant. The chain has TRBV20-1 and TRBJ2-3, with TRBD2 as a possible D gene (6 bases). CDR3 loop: CSAPLTGEGADTQYF. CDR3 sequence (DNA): TGCAGTGCTCCGTTAACGGGAGAGGGTGCAGATACGCAGTATTTT.